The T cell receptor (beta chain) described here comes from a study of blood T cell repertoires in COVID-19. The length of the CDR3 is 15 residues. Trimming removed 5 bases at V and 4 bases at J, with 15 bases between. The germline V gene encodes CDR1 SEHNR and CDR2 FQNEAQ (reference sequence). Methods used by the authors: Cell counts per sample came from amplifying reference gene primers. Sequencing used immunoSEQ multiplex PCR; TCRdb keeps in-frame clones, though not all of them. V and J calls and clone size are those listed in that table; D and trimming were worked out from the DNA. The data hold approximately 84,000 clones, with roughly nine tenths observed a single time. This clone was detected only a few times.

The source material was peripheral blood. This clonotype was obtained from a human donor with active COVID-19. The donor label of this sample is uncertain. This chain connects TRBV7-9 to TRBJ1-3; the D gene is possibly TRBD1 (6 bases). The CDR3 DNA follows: TGTGCCAGCAGCACGTCGACAGGACCGGGAAACACCATATATTTT. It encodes CASSTSTGPGNTIYF.